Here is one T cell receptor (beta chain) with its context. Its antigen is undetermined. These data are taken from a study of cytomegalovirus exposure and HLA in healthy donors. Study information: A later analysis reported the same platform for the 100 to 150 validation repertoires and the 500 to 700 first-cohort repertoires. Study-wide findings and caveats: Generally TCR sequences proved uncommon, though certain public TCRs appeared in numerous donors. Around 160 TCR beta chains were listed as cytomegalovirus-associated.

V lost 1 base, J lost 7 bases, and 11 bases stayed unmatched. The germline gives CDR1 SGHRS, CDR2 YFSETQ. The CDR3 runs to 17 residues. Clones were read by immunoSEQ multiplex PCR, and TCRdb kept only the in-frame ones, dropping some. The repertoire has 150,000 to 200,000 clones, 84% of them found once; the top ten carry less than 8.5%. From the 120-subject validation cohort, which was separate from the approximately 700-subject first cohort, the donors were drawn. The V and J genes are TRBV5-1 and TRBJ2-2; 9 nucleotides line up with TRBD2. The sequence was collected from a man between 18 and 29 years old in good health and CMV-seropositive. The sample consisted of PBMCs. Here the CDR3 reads CASSLMASGIKGGELFF. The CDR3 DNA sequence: TGCGCCAGCAGCTTGATGGCTAGCGGGATAAAGGGCGGGGAGCTGTTTTTT.